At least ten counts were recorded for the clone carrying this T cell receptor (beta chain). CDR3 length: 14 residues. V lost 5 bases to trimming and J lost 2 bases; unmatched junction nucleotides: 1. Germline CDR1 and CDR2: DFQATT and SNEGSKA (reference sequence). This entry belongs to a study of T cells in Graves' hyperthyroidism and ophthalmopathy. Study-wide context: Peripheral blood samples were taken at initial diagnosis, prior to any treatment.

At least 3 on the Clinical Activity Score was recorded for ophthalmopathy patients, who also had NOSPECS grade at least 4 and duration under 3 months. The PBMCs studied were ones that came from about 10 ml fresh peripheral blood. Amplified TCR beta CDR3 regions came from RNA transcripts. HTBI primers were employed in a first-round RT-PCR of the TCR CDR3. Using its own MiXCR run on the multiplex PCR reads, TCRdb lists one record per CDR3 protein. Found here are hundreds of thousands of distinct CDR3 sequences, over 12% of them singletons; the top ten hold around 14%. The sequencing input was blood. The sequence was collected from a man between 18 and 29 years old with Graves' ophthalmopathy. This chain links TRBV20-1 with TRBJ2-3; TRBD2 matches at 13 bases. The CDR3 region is CSAGTSGDTDTQYF. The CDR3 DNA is TGCAGTGCTGGGACTAGCGGGGACACAGATACGCAGTATTTT.